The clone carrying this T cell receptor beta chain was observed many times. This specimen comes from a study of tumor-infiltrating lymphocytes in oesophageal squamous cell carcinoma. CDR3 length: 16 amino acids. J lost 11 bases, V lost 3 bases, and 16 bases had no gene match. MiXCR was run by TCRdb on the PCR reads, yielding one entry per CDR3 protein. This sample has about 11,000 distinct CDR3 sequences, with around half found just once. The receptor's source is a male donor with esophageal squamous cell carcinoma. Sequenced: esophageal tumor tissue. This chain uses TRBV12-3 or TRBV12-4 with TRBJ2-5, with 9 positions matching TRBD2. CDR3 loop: CASSFLAGSLANEQYF. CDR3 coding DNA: TGTGCCAGCAGTTTTCTAGCGGGGTCGCTTGCCAATGAGCAGTACTTC.